The 25 T cell receptor beta chains given below trace back to one sample, sequenced in a study of blood T cell repertoires in COVID-19. Generated by immunoSEQ multiplex PCR, the TCRdb table keeps only in-frame clones and is missing some. The sample records tens of thousands of clones, 75% to 95% being singletons. The sample comprised peripheral blood. The origin of the receptors is a man in his 60s with acute or convalescent COVID-19.

CDR3 sequence reads: CASSPAGQPGNTIYF. In DNA form, the CDR3 reads TGTGCCAGCTCACCCGCAGGACAGCCTGGAAACACCATATATTTT. The chain combines TRBV18 with TRBJ1-3; tentatively, D is TRBD1 (6 bases). Germline assignment: CDR1 KGHSH and CDR2 LQKENI. This CDR3 region has 15 residues. V was trimmed by 3 bases and J by 2 bases, leaving 11 bases between them.

The rearrangement uses TRBV19 and TRBJ1-5, with TRBD1 matching over 10 bases. The CDR3 contains 17 residues. Germline V lookup: CDR1 LNHDA, CDR2 SQIVND (reference sequence). The V and J ends lost 4 bases and 4 bases, in that order; junction bases with no gene match: 10. The chain's CDR3 is CASSTARDRGGNQPQHF. The DNA of the CDR3 is TGTGCCAGTAGTACGGCCCGGGACAGGGGAGGGAATCAGCCCCAGCATTTT.

V is TRBV6-2 or TRBV6-3 and J is TRBJ1-5, with 7 bases fitting TRBD1. This CDR3 is built from 14 residues. Looked up from germline, CDR1 is MNHEY and CDR2 is SVGEGT. The ends lost 2 bases at V and 7 bases at J; junction bases unmatched: 5. As DNA, the CDR3 is TGTGCCAGCAGTTACGGTGAAGGGGGCCAGCCCCAGCATTTT. Amino acids: CASSYGEGGQPQHF.

The chain couples TRBV21-1 to TRBJ2-7; TRBD2 was called by the table and not checked on the DNA. TRBV21-1 is an annotated pseudogene. The CDR3 has 17 amino acids. CDR3 DNA sequence: TGTGCCAGCAGCAAAGTGAATGTCGCGGGAGAGCGGAACGAGCAGTACTTC. Protein sequence: CASSKVNVAGERNEQYF.

The chain is built from TRBV3-1 (or the pseudogene TRBV3-2) and TRBJ2-5; 9 positions match TRBD1. Germline CDR1 LGHDT, CDR2 YNNKEL (reference sequence). The trim removed 4 bases at V and 2 bases at J, leaving 8 bases unmatched. The CDR3 has 16 amino acids. Here the CDR3 reads CASSPTRTGDQETQYF. The CDR3 bases are TGTGCCAGCAGCCCGACCCGGACAGGGGATCAAGAGACCCAGTACTTC.

The rearrangement joins TRBV5-6 to TRBJ2-7, with D possibly TRBD1 on 6 matching bases. The CDR3 covers 16 residues. Germline values: CDR1 SGHDT, CDR2 YYEEEE. V was trimmed by 4 bases and J by 0 bases, leaving 17 bases between them. In nucleotides, the CDR3 is TGTGCCAGCAGCAATACTGTCAGGGGTGGCTCCTACGAGCAGTACTTC. Amino acid sequence: CASSNTVRGGSYEQYF. The variable domain in full, with the rest retrieved from reference TRBV5-6 and TRBJ2-7, is DAGVTQSPTHLIKTRGQQVTLRCSPKSGHDTVSWYQQALGQGPQFIFQYYEEEERQRGNFPDRFSGHQFPNYSSELNVNALLLGDSALYLCASSNTVRGGSYEQYFGPGTRLTVT.

The CDR3 nucleotides are TGTGCCAGTACCACGACTAGCGGGAGTTACGAGCAGTACTTC. Residues: CASTTTSGSYEQYF. The V call is TRBV19, the J call TRBJ2-7, with 12 bases matching TRBD2. V trimming: 7 bases; J trimming: 4 bases; junction bases outside the gene matches: 5. The CDR3 totals 14 residues. Germline V CDR1 and CDR2: LNHDA, SQIVND (reference sequence).

This chain links TRBV24-1 with TRBJ1-2, with TRBD1 identical over 9 bases. Germline V gives CDR1 KGHDR, CDR2 SFDVKD. There are 12 residues in the CDR3. J was trimmed by 4 bases and V by 7 bases; bases with no gene match: 0. CDR3 DNA: TGTGCCACCAGGGGACAGGGCTATGGCTACACCTTC. Its protein is CATRGQGYGYTF.

The rearrangement uses TRBV30 and TRBJ1-6, with 8 bases identical to TRBD1. Per germline, CDR1 GTSNPN and CDR2 SVGIG (reference sequence). This CDR3 comprises 14 residues. The V segment lost 2 bases and the J segment 5 bases; nucleotides outside the gene matches: 2. CDR3 in amino acids: CAWSSGQDNSPLHF. The CDR3 DNA follows: TGTGCCTGGAGTTCGGGACAGGATAATTCACCCCTCCACTTT.

This chain joins TRBV28 and TRBJ1-5; D unclear. This CDR3 spans 14 amino acids. V was trimmed by 1 base and J by 4 bases, leaving 8 bases between them. Germline-derived CDR1 and CDR2 are MDHEN and SYDVKM. The CDR3, as DNA: TGTGCCAGCAGTTTATCCGCGGGGAATCAGCCCCAGCATTTT. Amino acid sequence: CASSLSAGNQPQHF.

This chain joins TRBV7-2 and TRBJ2-2, with TRBD2 identical over 9 bases. CDR3 length: 18 residues. Germline V CDR1 and CDR2: SGHTA, FQGNSA. V lost 1 base to trimming and J lost 5 bases; unmatched junction nucleotides: 11. In DNA form, the CDR3 reads TGTGCCAGCAGCTTAGTGGGCAGCGGGAGGTTTGATACCGGGGAGCTGTTTTTT. As protein: CASSLVGSGRFDTGELFF.

The chain employs TRBV4-3 and TRBJ2-7; perhaps TRBD1 as D (5 bases). Looked up from germline, CDR1 is LGHNA and CDR2 is YSLEER. The CDR3 loop spans 15 amino acids. V was trimmed by 0 bases and J by 2 bases, leaving 11 bases between them. CDR3 in DNA: TGCGCCAGCAGCCAAGATTCCAGGGCCGCCTACGAGCAGTACTTC. Protein: CASSQDSRAAYEQYF.

The rearrangement uses TRBV6-2 or TRBV6-3 and TRBJ2-1, with D unclear. This CDR3 has 15 amino acids. CDR1 and CDR2 (germline): MNHEY, SVGEGT. Trimming left V 2 bases short and J 0 bases short, with 8 bases between. In DNA form, the CDR3 reads TGTGCCAGCAGTTACCTGCCCGGCTCCTACAATGAGCAGTTCTTC. Translated: CASSYLPGSYNEQFF.

The chain combines TRBV30 with TRBJ1-5; the match to TRBD1 covers 7 bases. Germline-derived CDR1 and CDR2 are GTSNPN and SVGIG (reference sequence). J lost 1 base, V lost 1 base, and 4 bases had no gene match. The CDR3 has 15 amino acids. This chain's CDR3 is CAWSANRGSNQPQHF. CDR3 DNA: TGTGCCTGGAGTGCCAACAGGGGAAGCAATCAGCCCCAGCATTTT.

J is TRBJ2-7 and V is TRBV7-8, with 7 bases aligning to TRBD2. J gave up 6 bases and V 0 bases, and 5 bases lay outside the gene matches. There are 14 residues in the CDR3. The V gene's germline CDR1 is SGHVS and CDR2 FQNEAQ. As DNA, the CDR3 is TGTGCCAGCAGCTTAGCGCGGGAGTTGAGCGAGCAGTACTTC. This translates into CASSLARELSEQYF.

The chain links TRBV6-1 to TRBJ1-5; a weak D match, TRBD1 (5 bases). V was shortened by 3 bases and J by 0 bases, with 9 bases between the two germline ends. Germline CDR1 is MNHNS and CDR2 is SASEGT. The CDR3 runs to 15 residues. The CDR3 region is CASSEDIYSNQPQHF. The CDR3 region has the DNA TGTGCCAGCAGTGAGGACATTTATAGCAATCAGCCCCAGCATTTT.

This chain joins TRBV19 and TRBJ1-1; TRBD1 might be the D (6 bases). V lost 5 bases and J 0 bases, leaving 13 bases between the germline ends. The CDR3 runs to 15 residues. The germline V gene encodes CDR1 LNHDA and CDR2 SQIVND (reference sequence). This CDR3 reads CASSSNRALNTEAFF. Written as DNA, the CDR3 is TGTGCCAGTAGTTCAAACAGGGCCCTGAACACTGAAGCTTTCTTT.

The chain couples TRBV5-3 to TRBJ2-7, with 8 bases matching TRBD1. Being an ORF, TRBV5-3 has a function that is uncertain. With 6 bases clipped from V and 4 bases from J, the junction kept 15 bases outside the gene matches. The CDR3 runs to 16 residues. CDR3 coding DNA: TGTGCCAGAAATCACCTGCCAGACAGGGGAGAATACGAGCAGTACTTC. Translating gives CARNHLPDRGEYEQYF.

V usage is TRBV27 and J usage is TRBJ1-2; 10 positions match TRBD1. V lost 5 bases and J lost 4; bases outside the gene matches: 10. The germline gives CDR1 MNHEY, CDR2 SMNVEV (reference sequence). The CDR3 covers 16 residues. The CDR3 nucleotides are TGTGCCAGCAGTCGATCGAGACAGGGGGCAGTCTATGGCTACACCTTC. Its translation: CASSRSRQGAVYGYTF.

The gene calls are TRBV4-2 and TRBJ2-7; 14 bases align to TRBD2. V shed 2 bases, J shed 5 bases, and the junction held 17 bases outside the gene matches. This CDR3 is 20 amino acids long. CDR1 and CDR2 from the germline V gene are LGHNA and YNFKEQ. In DNA, the CDR3 is TGTGCCAGCAGCCAACCGGGACTAGCGGGAGTCGGGCTATCGATAAACGAGCAGTACTTC. Protein sequence: CASSQPGLAGVGLSINEQYF.

Only one count was recorded for this clone. The V gene is TRBV28, the J gene TRBJ1-5; D is uncertain. Trimming shortened V by 6 bases and J by 6 bases, and 9 bases separated the two germline ends. CDR1 is MDHEN and CDR2 is SYDVKM in the germline V gene. This CDR3 spans 12 amino acids. The CDR3 nucleotides are TGTGCCAGCAGCCTAGTGCGTCAGCCCCAGCATTTT. The encoded protein is CASSLVRQPQHF.

This chain connects TRBV11-3 to TRBJ1-3; no definite D call. The V gene lost 1 base and the J gene lost 8 bases, with 15 bases spanning the gap. Germline V gives CDR1 SGHNT, CDR2 YENEEA. This CDR3 has 15 residues. The CDR3 DNA sequence: TGTGCCAGCAGCTTAGTATTCGGTGATCCGGACACCATATATTTT. Amino acids: CASSLVFGDPDTIYF.

This chain connects TRBV19 to TRBJ2-6; a weak D match, TRBD1 (6 bases). V dropped 3 bases and J dropped 4 bases, with 16 bases sitting between them. Germline CDR1 and CDR2: LNHDA and SQIVND (reference sequence). CDR3 size: 17 residues. The CDR3 sequence is CASSMLTGLGGANVLTF. The CDR3 DNA follows: TGTGCCAGTAGTATGCTAACAGGGTTGGGCGGGGCCAACGTCCTGACTTTC.

This clone came up a few times. The V call is TRBV28, the J call TRBJ1-5, with a weak D call TRBD1 (5 bases). Germline V gives CDR1 MDHEN, CDR2 SYDVKM. V was shortened by 4 bases and J by 2 bases, with 15 bases between the two germline ends. This CDR3 has 16 residues. The CDR3 DNA follows: TGTGCCAGCAGTTGGGTGACAGTTGCAGGCAATCAGCCCCAGCATTTT. As protein: CASSWVTVAGNQPQHF.

This clone appeared a single time. V usage is TRBV7-2 and J usage is TRBJ1-1, with D perhaps matching TRBD1 (6 bases). The CDR3 is 15 residues long. The V end was cut by 5 bases, the J end by 0 bases, with 13 bases between. From germline, CDR1 is SGHTA and CDR2 FQGNSA. CDR3 amino acids: CASSLSGGLNTEAFF. The CDR3 nucleotides are TGTGCCAGCAGCCTTTCGGGGGGGCTGAACACTGAAGCTTTCTTT.